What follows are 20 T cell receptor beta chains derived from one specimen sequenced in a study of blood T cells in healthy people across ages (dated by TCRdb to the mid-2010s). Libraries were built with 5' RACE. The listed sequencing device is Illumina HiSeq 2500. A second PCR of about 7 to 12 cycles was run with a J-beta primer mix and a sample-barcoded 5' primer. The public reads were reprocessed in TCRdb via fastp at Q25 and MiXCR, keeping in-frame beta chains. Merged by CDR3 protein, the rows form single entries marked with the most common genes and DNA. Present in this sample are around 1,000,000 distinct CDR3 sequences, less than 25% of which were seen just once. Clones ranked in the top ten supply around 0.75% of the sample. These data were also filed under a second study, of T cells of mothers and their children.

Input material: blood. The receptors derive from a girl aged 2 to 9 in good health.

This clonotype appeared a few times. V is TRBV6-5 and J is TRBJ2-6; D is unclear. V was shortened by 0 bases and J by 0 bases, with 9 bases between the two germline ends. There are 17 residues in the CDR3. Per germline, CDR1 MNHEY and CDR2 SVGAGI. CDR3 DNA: TGTGCCAGCAGTTACTCCTATTCAGGCTCTGGGGCCAACGTCCTGACTTTC. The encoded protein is CASSYSYSGSGANVLTF.

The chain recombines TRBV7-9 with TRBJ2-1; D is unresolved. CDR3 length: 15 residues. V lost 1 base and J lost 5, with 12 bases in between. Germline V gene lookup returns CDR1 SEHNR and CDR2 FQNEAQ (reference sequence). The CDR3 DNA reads TGTGCCAGCAGCTTAGTCGGTGGAGCGAACAATGAGCAGTTCTTC. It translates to CASSLVGGANNEQFF.

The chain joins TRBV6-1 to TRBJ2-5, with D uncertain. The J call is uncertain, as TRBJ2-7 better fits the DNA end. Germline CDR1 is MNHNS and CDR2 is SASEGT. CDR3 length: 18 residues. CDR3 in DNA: TGTGCCAGCAGTGGAAGCAATCGAAAGTCTTTAAGCTCCTACGAGCAGTACTTC. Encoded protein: CASSGSNRKSLSSYEQYF.

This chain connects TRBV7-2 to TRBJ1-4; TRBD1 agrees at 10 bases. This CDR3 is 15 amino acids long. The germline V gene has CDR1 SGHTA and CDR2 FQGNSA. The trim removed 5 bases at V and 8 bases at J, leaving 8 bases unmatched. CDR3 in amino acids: CASSGDGTGEEKLFF. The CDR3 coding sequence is TGTGCCAGCAGCGGAGACGGGACAGGGGAAGAAAAACTGTTTTTT. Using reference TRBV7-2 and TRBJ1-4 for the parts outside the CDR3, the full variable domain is GAGVSQSPSNKVTEKGKDVELRCDPISGHTALYWYRQSLGQGLEFLIYFQGNSAPDKSGLPSDRFSAERTGGSVSTLTIQRTQQEDSAVYLCASSGDGTGEEKLFFGSGTQLSVL.

The CDR3: CSVPTVGSTDTQYF. The DNA for the CDR3 is TGCAGCGTCCCCACTGTGGGGAGCACAGATACGCAGTATTTT. The J gene is TRBJ2-3, the V gene TRBV29-1; D is unresolved. Germline CDR1 reads SQVTM; CDR2 reads ANQGSEA. Between the trimmed V and J ends, which lost 6 bases and 0 bases, there was a span of 13 bases. CDR3 length equals 14 residues.

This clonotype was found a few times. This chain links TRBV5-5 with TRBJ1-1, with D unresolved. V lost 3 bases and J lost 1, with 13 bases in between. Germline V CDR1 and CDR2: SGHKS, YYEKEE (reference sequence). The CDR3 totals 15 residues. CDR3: CASSWASEANTEAFF. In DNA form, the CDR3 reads TGTGCCAGCAGCTGGGCAAGCGAAGCGAACACTGAAGCTTTCTTT.

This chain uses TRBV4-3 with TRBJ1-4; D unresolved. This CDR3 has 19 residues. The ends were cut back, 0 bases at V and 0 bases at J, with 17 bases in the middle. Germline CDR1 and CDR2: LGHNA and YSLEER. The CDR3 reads CASSQDGPMTVATNEKLFF. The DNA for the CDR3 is TGCGCCAGCAGCCAAGATGGCCCGATGACGGTTGCAACTAATGAAAAACTGTTTTTT.

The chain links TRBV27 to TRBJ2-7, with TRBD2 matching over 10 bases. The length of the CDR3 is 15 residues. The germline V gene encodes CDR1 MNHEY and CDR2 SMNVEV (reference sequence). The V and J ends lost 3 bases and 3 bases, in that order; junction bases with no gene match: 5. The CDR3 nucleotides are TGTGCCAGCAGTTTGTCTAGCGGGAGTTTCTACGAGCAGTACTTC. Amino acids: CASSLSSGSFYEQYF.

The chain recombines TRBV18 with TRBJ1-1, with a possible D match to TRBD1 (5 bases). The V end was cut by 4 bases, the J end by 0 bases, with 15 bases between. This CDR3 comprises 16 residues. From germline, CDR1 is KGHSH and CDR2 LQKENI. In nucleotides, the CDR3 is TGTGCCAGCTCACTCCTTCCAGGGACTTTGAACACTGAAGCTTTCTTT. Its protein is CASSLLPGTLNTEAFF.

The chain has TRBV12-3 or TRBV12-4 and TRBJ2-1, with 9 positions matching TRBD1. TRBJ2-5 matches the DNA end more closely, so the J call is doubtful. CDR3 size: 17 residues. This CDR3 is CASRPFRDRAVVETQYF. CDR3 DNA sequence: TGTGCCAGCAGACCGTTCCGGGACAGGGCTGTGGTAGAGACCCAGTACTTC.

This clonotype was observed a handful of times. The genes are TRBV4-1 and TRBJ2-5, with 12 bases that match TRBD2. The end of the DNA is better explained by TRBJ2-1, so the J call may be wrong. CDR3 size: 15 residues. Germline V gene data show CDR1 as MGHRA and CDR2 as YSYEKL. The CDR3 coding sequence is TGCGCCAGCGGACTAGCGGGAATTATCCACCATGAGCAGTTCTTC. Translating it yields CASGLAGIIHHEQFF.

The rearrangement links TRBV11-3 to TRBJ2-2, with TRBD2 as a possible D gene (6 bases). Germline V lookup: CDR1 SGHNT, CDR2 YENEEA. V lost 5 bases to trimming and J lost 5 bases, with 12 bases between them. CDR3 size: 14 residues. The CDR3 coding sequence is TGTGCCAGCAGCCAGACTAGTGGAACCGGGGAGCTGTTTTTT. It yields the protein CASSQTSGTGELFF.

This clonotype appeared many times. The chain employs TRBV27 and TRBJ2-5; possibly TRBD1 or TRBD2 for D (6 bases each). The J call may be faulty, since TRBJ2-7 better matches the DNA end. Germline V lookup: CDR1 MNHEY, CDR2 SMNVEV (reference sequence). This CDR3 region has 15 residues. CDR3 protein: CASSLSGGSSYEQYF. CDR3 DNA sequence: TGTGCCAGCAGTTTATCGGGGGGCAGCTCCTACGAGCAGTACTTC.

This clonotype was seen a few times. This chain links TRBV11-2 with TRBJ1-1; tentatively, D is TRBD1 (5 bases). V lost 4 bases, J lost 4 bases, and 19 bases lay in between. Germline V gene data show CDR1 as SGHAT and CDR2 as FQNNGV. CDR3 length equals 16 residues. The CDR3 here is CASSYAGSFGGTEAFF. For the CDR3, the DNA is TGTGCCAGCAGCTATGCCGGTTCGTTCGGGGGCACTGAAGCTTTCTTT. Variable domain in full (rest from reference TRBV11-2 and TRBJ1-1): EAGVAQSPRYKIIEKRQSVAFWCNPISGHATLYWYQQILGQGPKLLIQFQNNGVVDDSQLPKDRFSAERLKGVDSTLKIQPAKLEDSAVYLCASSYAGSFGGTEAFFGQGTRLTVV.

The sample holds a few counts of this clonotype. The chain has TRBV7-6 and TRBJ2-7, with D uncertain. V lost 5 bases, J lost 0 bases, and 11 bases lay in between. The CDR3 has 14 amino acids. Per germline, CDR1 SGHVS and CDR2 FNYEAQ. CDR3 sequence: CASSPQESSYEQYF. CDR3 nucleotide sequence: TGTGCCAGCAGCCCCCAGGAAAGCTCCTACGAGCAGTACTTC.

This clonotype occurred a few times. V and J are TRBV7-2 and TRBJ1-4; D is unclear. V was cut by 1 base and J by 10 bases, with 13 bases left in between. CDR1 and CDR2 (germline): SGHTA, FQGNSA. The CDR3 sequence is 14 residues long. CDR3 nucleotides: TGTGCCAGCAGCTTAGGGTGGGCGGGTAGAAAACTGTTTTTT. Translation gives CASSLGWAGRKLFF.

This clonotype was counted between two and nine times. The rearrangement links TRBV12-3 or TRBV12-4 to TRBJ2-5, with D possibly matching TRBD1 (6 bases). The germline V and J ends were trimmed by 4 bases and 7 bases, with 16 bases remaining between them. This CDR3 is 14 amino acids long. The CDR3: CASSWGTGFGTQYF. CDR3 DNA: TGTGCCAGCAGTTGGGGAACAGGGTTTGGGACCCAGTACTTC.

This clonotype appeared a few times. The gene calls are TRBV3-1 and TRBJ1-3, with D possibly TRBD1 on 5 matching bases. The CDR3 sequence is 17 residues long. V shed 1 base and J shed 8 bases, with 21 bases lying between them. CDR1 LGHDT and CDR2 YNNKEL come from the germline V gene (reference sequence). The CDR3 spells CASSQGTAGQGAHTIYF. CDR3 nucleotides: TGTGCCAGCAGCCAAGGAACGGCGGGCCAAGGGGCGCACACCATATATTTT.

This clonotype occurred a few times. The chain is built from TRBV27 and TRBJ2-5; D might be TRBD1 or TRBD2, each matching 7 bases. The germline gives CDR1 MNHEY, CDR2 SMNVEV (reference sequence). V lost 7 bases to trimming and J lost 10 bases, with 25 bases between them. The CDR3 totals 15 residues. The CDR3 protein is CASKFSGGAKSGQYF. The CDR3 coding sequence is TGTGCCAGCAAATTCTCAGGGGGGGCCAAATCGGGCCAGTACTTC.

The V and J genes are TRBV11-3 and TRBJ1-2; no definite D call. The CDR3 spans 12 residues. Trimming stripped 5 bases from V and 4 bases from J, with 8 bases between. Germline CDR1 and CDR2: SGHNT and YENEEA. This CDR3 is CASSNDGYGYTF. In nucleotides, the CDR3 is TGTGCCAGCAGCAACGACGGCTATGGCTACACCTTC.